Listed below are T cell receptor beta chains from one sample, sequenced in a study of monozygotic twins with inflammatory bowel disease. From its re-call of the 5' RACE reads, TCRdb lists each CDR3 protein once, without DNA. The table lists about 140,000 distinct CDR3 sequences. Sample: blood. These receptors all stem from a human donor with ulcerative colitis or Crohn's disease, or a healthy co-twin of an affected twin (not recorded which). The CDR3 runs from the conserved cysteine through the conserved F or W. Each record gives: V gene, J gene, CDR3 protein.

>TRBV20-1|TRBJ1-6
CSARGQLDNSPLHF
>TRBV19|TRBJ1-5
CASSMDRGNQPQHF
>TRBV5-1|TRBJ2-1
CASSGQGNYNEQFF
>TRBV3-1|TRBJ2-7
CASSQGLAGEGYEQYF
>TRBV19|TRBJ1-5
CASSNRDRDSHF
>TRBV18|TRBJ2-7
CASSPSGVVTYEQYF
>TRBV5-1|TRBJ1-4
CASSPGRGEATNEKLFF
>TRBV6-5|TRBJ2-1
CASSYSLSRNEQFF
>TRBV20-1|TRBJ1-1
CSAIRGREAFF
>TRBV14|TRBJ2-3
CASSQEANPLGTDTQYF
>TRBV27|TRBJ2-1
CASSLRLVAGYNEQFF
>TRBV3-1|TRBJ2-7
CASSQLAGGPISEQYF
>TRBV29-1|TRBJ1-3
CSFSMGGSGNTIYF
>TRBV5-1|TRBJ2-5
CASSKGSSGEETQYF
>TRBV5-1|TRBJ2-6
CASSLAILSGANVLTF
>TRBV3-1|TRBJ2-4
CASSQELSGRSGPYF
>TRBV20-1|TRBJ1-5
CSARGQSNQPQHF
>TRBV28|TRBJ2-1
CASKPAGLANNEQFF